This T cell receptor beta chain was captured by sequencing in a study of blood T cell repertoires in COVID-19. About the study: Acute and convalescent COVID-19 specimens originated in the United States, Italy and Spain. Sample material is recorded as cDNA or gDNA derived from T cells, B-cell-depleted T cells, or PBMCs.

The Seattle patients joined while their infection was active and were tracked longitudinally afterward. Here immunoSEQ multiplex PCR was the method, and the copy in TCRdb shows in-frame clones only, minus some. The profile shows some 110,000 clones, 92% of them singletons. The CDR3 totals 16 residues. V dropped 2 bases and J dropped 2; count of bases not matched to a gene: 7. The V gene's germline CDR1 is LNHNV and CDR2 YYDKDF (reference sequence). The chain is built from TRBV15 and TRBJ2-3; 7 positions match TRBD1. This TCR was recovered from a man aged 50-60 years with COVID-19, enrolled during active disease. Sample: peripheral blood. In nucleotides, the CDR3 is TGTGCCACCAGCAGAAGACAGGGTAGTTTCACAGATACGCAGTATTTT. Its protein is CATSRRQGSFTDTQYF.